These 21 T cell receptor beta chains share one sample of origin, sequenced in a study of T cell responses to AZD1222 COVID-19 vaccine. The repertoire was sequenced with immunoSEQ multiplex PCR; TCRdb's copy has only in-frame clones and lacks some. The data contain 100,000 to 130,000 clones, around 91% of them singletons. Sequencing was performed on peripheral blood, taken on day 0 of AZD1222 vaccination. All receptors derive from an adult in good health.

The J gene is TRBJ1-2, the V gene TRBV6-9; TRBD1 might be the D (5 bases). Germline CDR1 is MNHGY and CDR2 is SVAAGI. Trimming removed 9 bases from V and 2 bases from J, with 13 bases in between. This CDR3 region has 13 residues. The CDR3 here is CARFLAGNYGYTF. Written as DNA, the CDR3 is TGTGCCAGGTTTTTGGCAGGGAACTATGGCTACACCTTC.

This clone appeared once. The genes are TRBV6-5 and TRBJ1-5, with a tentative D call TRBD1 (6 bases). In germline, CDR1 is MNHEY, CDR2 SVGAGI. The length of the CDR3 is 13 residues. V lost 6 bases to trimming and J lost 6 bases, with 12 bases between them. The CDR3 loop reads CASSMQGTQPQHF. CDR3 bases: TGTGCCAGCAGCATGCAGGGGACTCAGCCCCAGCATTTT.

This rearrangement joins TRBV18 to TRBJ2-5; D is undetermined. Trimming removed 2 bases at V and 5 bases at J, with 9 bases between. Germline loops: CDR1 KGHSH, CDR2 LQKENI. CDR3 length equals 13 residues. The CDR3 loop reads CASSPTPRETQYF. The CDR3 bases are TGTGCCAGCTCACCAACTCCCAGGGAGACCCAGTACTTC. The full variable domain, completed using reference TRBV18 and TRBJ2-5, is NAGVMQNPRHLVRRRGQEARLRCSPMKGHSHVYWYRQLPEEGLKFMVYLQKENIIDESGMPKERFSAEFPKEGPSILRIQQVVRGDSAAYFCASSPTPRETQYFGPGTRLLVL.

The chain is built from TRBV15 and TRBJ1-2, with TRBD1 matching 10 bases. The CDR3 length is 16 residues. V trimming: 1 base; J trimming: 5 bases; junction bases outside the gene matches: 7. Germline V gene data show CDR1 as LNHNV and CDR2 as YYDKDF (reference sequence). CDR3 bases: TGTGCCACCAGCAGAGGGGGGGACAGGGGCACTTATGGCTACACCTTC. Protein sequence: CATSRGGDRGTYGYTF.

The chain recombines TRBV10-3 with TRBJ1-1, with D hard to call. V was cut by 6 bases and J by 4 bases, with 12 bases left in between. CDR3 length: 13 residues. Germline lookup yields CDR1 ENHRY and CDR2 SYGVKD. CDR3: CAIRGSLGTEAFF. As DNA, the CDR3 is TGTGCCATCAGGGGATCCCTTGGCACTGAAGCTTTCTTT.

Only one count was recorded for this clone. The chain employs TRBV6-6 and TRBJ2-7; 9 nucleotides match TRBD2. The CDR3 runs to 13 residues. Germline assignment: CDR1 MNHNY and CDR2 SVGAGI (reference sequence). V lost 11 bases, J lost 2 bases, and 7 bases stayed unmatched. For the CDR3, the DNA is TGTGCCGCAGCGGCGGGGGGGCCCTACGAGCAGTACTTC. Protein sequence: CAAAAGGPYEQYF.

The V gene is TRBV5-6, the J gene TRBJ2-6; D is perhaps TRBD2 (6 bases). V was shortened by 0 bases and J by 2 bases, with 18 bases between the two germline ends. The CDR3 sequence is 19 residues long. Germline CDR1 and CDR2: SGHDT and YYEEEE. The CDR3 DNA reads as TGTGCCAGCAGCTTGGGGGAGACTAGGAGAAACCCTGGGGCCAACGTCCTGACTTTC. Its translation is CASSLGETRRNPGANVLTF.

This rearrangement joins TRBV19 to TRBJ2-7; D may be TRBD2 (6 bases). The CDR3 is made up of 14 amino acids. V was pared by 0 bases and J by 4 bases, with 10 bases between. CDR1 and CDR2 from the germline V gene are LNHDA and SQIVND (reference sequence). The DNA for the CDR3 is TGTGCCAGTAGTATAGATCGGGCGGGATACGAGCAGTACTTC. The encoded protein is CASSIDRAGYEQYF.

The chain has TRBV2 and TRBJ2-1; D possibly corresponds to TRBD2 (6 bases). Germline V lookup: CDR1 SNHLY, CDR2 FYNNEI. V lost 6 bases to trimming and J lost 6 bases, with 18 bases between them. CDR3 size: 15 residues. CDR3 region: CASRLPVAGSNEQFF. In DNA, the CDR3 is TGTGCCAGCAGGCTCCCCGTGGCGGGGTCCAATGAGCAGTTCTTC.

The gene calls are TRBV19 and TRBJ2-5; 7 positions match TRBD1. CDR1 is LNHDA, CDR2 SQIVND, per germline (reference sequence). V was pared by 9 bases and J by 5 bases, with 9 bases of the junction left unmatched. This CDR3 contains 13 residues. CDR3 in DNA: TGTGCCAGCAGGAGGACAGGCGGCGAGACCCAGTACTTC. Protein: CASRRTGGETQYF.

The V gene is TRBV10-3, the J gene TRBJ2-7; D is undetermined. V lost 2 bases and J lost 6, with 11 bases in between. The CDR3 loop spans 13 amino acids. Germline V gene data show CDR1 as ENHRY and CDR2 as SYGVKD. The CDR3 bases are TGTGCCATCAGTGAGGGAGACGGCGGCGAGCAGTACTTC. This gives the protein CAISEGDGGEQYF.

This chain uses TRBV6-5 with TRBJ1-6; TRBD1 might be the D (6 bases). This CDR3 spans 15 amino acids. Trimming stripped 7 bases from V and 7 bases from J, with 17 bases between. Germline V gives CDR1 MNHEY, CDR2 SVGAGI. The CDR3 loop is CASNPSQGQNSPLHF. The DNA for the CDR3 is TGTGCCAGCAACCCCTCACAGGGTCAAAATTCACCCCTCCACTTT.

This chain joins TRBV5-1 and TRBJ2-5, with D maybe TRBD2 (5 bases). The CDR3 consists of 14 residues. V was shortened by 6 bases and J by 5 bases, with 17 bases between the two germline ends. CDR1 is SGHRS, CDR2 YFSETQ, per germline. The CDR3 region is CASTSSGSQETQYF. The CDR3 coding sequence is TGCGCCAGCACCTCTTCGGGGTCTCAGGAGACCCAGTACTTC.

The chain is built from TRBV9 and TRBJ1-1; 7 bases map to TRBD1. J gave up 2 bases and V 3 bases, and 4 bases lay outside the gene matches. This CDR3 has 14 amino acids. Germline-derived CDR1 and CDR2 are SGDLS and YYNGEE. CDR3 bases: TGTGCCAGCAGCGGGAGACAGGGCAACACTGAAGCTTTCTTT. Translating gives CASSGRQGNTEAFF.

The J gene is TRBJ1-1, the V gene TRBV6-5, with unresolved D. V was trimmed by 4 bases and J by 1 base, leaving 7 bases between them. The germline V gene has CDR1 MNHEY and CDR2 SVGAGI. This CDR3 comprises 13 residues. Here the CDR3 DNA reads TGTGCCAGCAGTTCGGGCTGGAACACTGAAGCTTTCTTT. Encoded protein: CASSSGWNTEAFF.

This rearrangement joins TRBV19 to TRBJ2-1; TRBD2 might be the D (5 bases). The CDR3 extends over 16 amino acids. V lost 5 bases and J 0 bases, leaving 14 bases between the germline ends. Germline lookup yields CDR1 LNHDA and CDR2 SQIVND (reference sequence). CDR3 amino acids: CASSPRTGSSYNEQFF. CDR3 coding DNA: TGTGCCAGTAGTCCAAGGACGGGGAGCTCCTACAATGAGCAGTTCTTC.

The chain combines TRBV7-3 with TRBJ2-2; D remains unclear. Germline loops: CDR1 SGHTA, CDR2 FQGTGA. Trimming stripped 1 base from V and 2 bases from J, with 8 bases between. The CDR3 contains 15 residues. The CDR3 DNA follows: TGTGCCAGCAGCTTAATTGCCGGAAACACCGGGGAGCTGTTTTTT. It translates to CASSLIAGNTGELFF.

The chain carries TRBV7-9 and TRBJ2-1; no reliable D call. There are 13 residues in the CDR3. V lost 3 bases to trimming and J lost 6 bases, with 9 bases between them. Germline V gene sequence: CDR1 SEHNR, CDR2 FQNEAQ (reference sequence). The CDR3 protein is CASSFDMTNEQFF. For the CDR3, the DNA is TGTGCCAGCAGCTTCGACATGACCAATGAGCAGTTCTTC.

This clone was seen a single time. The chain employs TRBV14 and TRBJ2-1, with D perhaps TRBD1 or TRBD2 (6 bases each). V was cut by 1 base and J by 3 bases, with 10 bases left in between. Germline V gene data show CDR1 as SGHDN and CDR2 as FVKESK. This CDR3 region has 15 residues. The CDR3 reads CASSQARGLYNEQFF. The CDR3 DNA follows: TGTGCCAGCAGCCAAGCACGGGGGCTCTACAATGAGCAGTTCTTC. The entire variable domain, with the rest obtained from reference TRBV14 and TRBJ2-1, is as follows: EAGVTQFPSHSVIEKGQTVTLRCDPISGHDNLYWYRRVMGKEIKFLLHFVKESKQDESGMPNNRFLAERTGGTYSTLKVQPAELEDSGVYFCASSQARGLYNEQFFGPGTRLTVL.

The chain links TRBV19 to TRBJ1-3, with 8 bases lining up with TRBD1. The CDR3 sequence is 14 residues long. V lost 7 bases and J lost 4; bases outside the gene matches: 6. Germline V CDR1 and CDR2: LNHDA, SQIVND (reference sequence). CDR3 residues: CASTQTGVGNTIYF. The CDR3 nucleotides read TGTGCCAGTACCCAGACAGGGGTCGGAAACACCATATATTTT. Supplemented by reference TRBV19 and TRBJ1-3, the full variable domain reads DGGITQSPKYLFRKEGQNVTLSCEQNLNHDAMYWYRQDPGQGLRLIYYSQIVNDFQKGDIAEGYSVSREKKESFPLTVTSAQKNPTAFYLCASTQTGVGNTIYFGEGSWLTVV.

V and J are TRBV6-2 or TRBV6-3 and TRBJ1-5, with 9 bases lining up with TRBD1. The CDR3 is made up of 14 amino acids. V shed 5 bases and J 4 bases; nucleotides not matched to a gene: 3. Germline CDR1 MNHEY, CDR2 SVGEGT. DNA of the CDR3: TGTGCCAGCAGTCCGGGACAGGGAAATCAGCCCCAGCATTTT. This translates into CASSPGQGNQPQHF.